The TCR beta chain under discussion was sequenced for a study of beta chain features in type 1 diabetes. Study information: Sorted cells from all samples, numbering 107,917,701, were examined. Points from the study as a whole: Patients with type 1 diabetes carried fewer insertions and had more deletions at their VDJ junctions. Type 1 diabetes patients had moderately but significantly shorter TCRB CDR3s in all four CD4+ subsets.

Reverse transcription of all isolated RNA meant that expressed TCRB transcripts were sequenced. Some 3.4 million reads were obtained on average from naive, central memory and regulatory T cell samples. The data were produced by immunoSEQ multiplex PCR, yet TCRdb's version contains in-frame clones alone and is incomplete. The table shows 630,000 or so clones, with about 14% occurring only once. Naive, central memory, regulatory and stem cell-like memory cells within the CD4+ compartment were sorted using CD45RO/CCR7/CD25/CD127/CD95/CD27. This CDR3 contains 14 residues. This clone was found a few times. The antigen remains undetermined.

The chain has TRBV21-1 and TRBJ1-6; TRBD1 is the table's D call, not checked against the DNA. TRBV21-1 constitutes a pseudogene. This TCR was recovered from a man between 18 and 29 years old with type 1 diabetes. The specimen was naive CD4+ T cells from blood. The CDR3 DNA is TGTGCCACCCTTAAGGGGCAGAGATCCTCACCCCTCCACTTT. It translates to CATLKGQRSSPLHF.